Following are 23 T cell receptor beta chains from one sample sequenced in a study of blood T cell repertoires in COVID-19. Repertoires were generated with immunoSEQ multiplex PCR, while TCRdb's copy carries only in-frame clones and drops some. The sample shows about 58,000 clones, approximately 86% of them seen only once. Sequencing input: peripheral blood. The receptors stem from a human donor with active COVID-19. The donor label of this sample is uncertain.

V is TRBV5-1 and J is TRBJ2-1, with D unclear. V was trimmed by 0 bases and J by 0 bases, leaving 10 bases between them. There are 16 residues in the CDR3. Germline assignment: CDR1 SGHRS and CDR2 YFSETQ. The CDR3 sequence: CASSLGVLSSYNEQFF. Here the CDR3 DNA reads TGCGCCAGCAGCTTGGGTGTGTTGAGCTCCTACAATGAGCAGTTCTTC. Using reference TRBV5-1 and TRBJ2-1 for the parts outside the CDR3, the full variable domain is KAGVTQTPRYLIKTRGQQVTLSCSPISGHRSVSWYQQTPGQGLQFLFEYFSETQRNKGNFPGRFSGRQFSNSRSEMNVSTLELGDSALYLCASSLGVLSSYNEQFFGPGTRLTVL.

The rearrangement joins TRBV28 to TRBJ2-1; 7 nucleotides line up with TRBD1. CDR1 and CDR2 (germline): MDHEN, SYDVKM. The CDR3 runs 15 residues. Trimming removed 5 bases from V and 4 bases from J; junction bases left unmatched: 8. This CDR3 reads CASSIRQGQYNEQFF. In DNA form, the CDR3 reads TGTGCCAGCAGTATTCGACAGGGACAATACAATGAGCAGTTCTTC.

By sample fraction, this clone is medium-sized. J is TRBJ1-6 and V is TRBV19; D is ambiguous. The germline CDR1 and CDR2 sequences are LNHDA and SQIVND (reference sequence). Trimming shortened V by 2 bases and J by 5 bases, and 7 bases separated the two germline ends. The CDR3 covers 14 residues. The CDR3 region is CASSIQADNSPLHF. As DNA, the CDR3 is TGTGCCAGTAGTATACAGGCTGATAATTCACCCCTCCACTTT.

The rearrangement links TRBV7-2 to TRBJ2-2; the match to TRBD2 covers 8 bases. V lost 1 base and J lost 5; bases outside the gene matches: 12. The CDR3 spans 18 residues. CDR1 and CDR2 (germline): SGHTA, FQGNSA. The CDR3 loop is CASSLDPAGVSRTGELFF. The CDR3 DNA is TGTGCCAGCAGCTTAGACCCAGCGGGAGTGAGTAGAACCGGGGAGCTGTTTTTT.

As DNA, the CDR3 is TGTGCCAGCAGTTACTCGGGCCAAGGCACTGAAGCTTTCTTT. It codes for CASSYSGQGTEAFF. The V and J genes are TRBV6-5 and TRBJ1-1, with D uncertain. The CDR3 has 14 amino acids. Germline V lookup: CDR1 MNHEY, CDR2 SVGAGI. V was trimmed by 0 bases and J by 4 bases, leaving 9 bases between them.

The genes are TRBV7-9 and TRBJ2-7, with a possible D match to TRBD1 (6 bases). V was trimmed by 5 bases and J by 2 bases, leaving 22 bases between them. From germline, CDR1 is SEHNR and CDR2 FQNEAQ (reference sequence). The CDR3 consists of 17 residues. CDR3: CASSHPMGALSPYEQYF. CDR3 DNA: TGTGCCAGCAGCCACCCTATGGGGGCGCTAAGCCCCTACGAGCAGTACTTC.

The CDR3 reads CASWKGVPPEAFF. DNA of the CDR3: TGTGCCAGCTGGAAGGGGGTCCCTCCTGAAGCTTTCTTT. The chain carries TRBV6-5 and TRBJ1-1; D might be TRBD1 (6 bases). The germline gives CDR1 MNHEY, CDR2 SVGAGI. The CDR3 contains 13 residues. V was shortened by 8 bases and J by 6 bases, with 16 bases between the two germline ends.

This clone was seen a few times. V and J are TRBV6-2 or TRBV6-3 and TRBJ1-5; perhaps TRBD1 as D (5 bases). V shed 5 bases and J shed 3 bases, with 11 bases lying between them. The germline CDR1 and CDR2 sequences are MNHEY and SVGEGT. CDR3 length: 14 residues. CDR3 protein: CASSKPGFNQPQHF. The DNA of the CDR3 is TGTGCCAGCAGTAAACCAGGGTTCAATCAGCCCCAGCATTTT.

The chain combines TRBV28 with TRBJ2-5; 9 bases match TRBD1. Unmatched junction bases numbered 2, after V lost 4 bases and J lost 5 bases. The CDR3 is made up of 13 amino acids. Germline CDR1 reads MDHEN; CDR2 reads SYDVKM. CDR3 DNA sequence: TGTGCCAGCAGTTGGGACAGGGCTGAGACCCAGTACTTC. Translation: CASSWDRAETQYF.

The chain employs TRBV5-1 and TRBJ2-1; 10 bases line up with TRBD2. V lost 2 bases to trimming and J lost 7 bases; unmatched junction nucleotides: 6. This CDR3 is 15 amino acids long. The germline V gene has CDR1 SGHRS and CDR2 YFSETQ. The CDR3 region is CASSFLAGAANEQFF. The CDR3 nucleotides are TGCGCCAGCAGCTTTCTAGCGGGGGCGGCAAATGAGCAGTTCTTC. Supplemented by reference TRBV5-1 and TRBJ2-1, the full variable domain reads KAGVTQTPRYLIKTRGQQVTLSCSPISGHRSVSWYQQTPGQGLQFLFEYFSETQRNKGNFPGRFSGRQFSNSRSEMNVSTLELGDSALYLCASSFLAGAANEQFFGPGTRLTVL.

The V gene is TRBV19, the J gene TRBJ2-1; D is perhaps TRBD1 (6 bases). Trimming stripped 7 bases from V and 0 bases from J, with 10 bases between. Germline V lookup: CDR1 LNHDA, CDR2 SQIVND (reference sequence). CDR3 length: 14 amino acids. CDR3 protein: CASTTGPSYNEQFF. The CDR3 DNA sequence: TGTGCCAGTACGACAGGCCCCTCCTACAATGAGCAGTTCTTC.

This CDR3 is CASRWDRSNSPLHF. The DNA for the CDR3 is TGTGCCAGCAGGTGGGACAGGTCGAATTCACCCCTCCACTTT. The V gene is TRBV6-5, the J gene TRBJ1-6, with 8 bases matching TRBD1. This CDR3 is 14 amino acids long. CDR1 MNHEY and CDR2 SVGAGI come from the germline V gene. V gave up 6 bases and J gave up 7 bases; unmatched junction bases: 5.

The genes are TRBV11-2 and TRBJ2-2; unclear D gene. The germline gives CDR1 SGHAT, CDR2 FQNNGV. V lost 1 base to trimming and J lost 3 bases, with 3 bases between them. The CDR3 loop spans 13 amino acids. CDR3 sequence reads: CASSLGDTGELFF. The DNA for the CDR3 is TGTGCCAGCAGCTTAGGAGACACCGGGGAGCTGTTTTTT. Full variable domain (rest looked up from reference TRBV11-2 and TRBJ2-2): EAGVAQSPRYKIIEKRQSVAFWCNPISGHATLYWYQQILGQGPKLLIQFQNNGVVDDSQLPKDRFSAERLKGVDSTLKIQPAKLEDSAVYLCASSLGDTGELFFGEGSRLTVL.

The chain uses TRBV2 and TRBJ2-5; 9 nucleotides align to TRBD1. Trimming at V came to 7 bases and at J to 7 bases, leaving 4 bases not matched to a gene. Germline assignment: CDR1 SNHLY and CDR2 FYNNEI. CDR3 length equals 12 residues. In DNA form, the CDR3 reads TGTGCCAGCACGGGACAGGGAGGGACCCAGTACTTC. Protein product: CASTGQGGTQYF.

The genes are TRBV19 and TRBJ1-4, with a tentative D call TRBD1 (5 bases). In germline, CDR1 is LNHDA, CDR2 SQIVND (reference sequence). The CDR3 totals 13 residues. Trimming removed 3 bases at V and 5 bases at J, with 7 bases between. The CDR3 DNA follows: TGTGCCAGTAGTATCCGGGGGAATGAAAAACTGTTTTTT. Residues: CASSIRGNEKLFF.

The chain carries TRBV5-1 and TRBJ1-5; D gene unclear. Trimming took 4 bases from V and 3 from J, leaving 11 bases between them. CDR3 length: 14 residues. The V gene's germline CDR1 is SGHRS and CDR2 YFSETQ. CDR3 sequence reads: CASSPGGYNQPQHF. The CDR3 DNA sequence: TGCGCCAGCAGCCCCGGCGGGTACAATCAGCCCCAGCATTTT.

The V call is TRBV2, the J call TRBJ1-2; TRBD1 matches at 7 bases. V trimming: 5 bases; J trimming: 4 bases; junction bases outside the gene matches: 7. The CDR3 runs to 14 residues. Germline CDR1 SNHLY, CDR2 FYNNEI. This CDR3 is CASSTQGEIYGYTF. CDR3 coding DNA: TGTGCCAGCAGTACCCAGGGGGAGATCTATGGCTACACCTTC.

The chain employs TRBV7-9 and TRBJ2-5; D perhaps matches TRBD2 (5 bases). Germline CDR1 reads SEHNR; CDR2 reads FQNEAQ (reference sequence). CDR3 length equals 13 residues. Trimming pared 5 bases from V and 4 bases from J, leaving 11 bases between. This chain's CDR3 is CASSREGPETQYF. In DNA, the CDR3 is TGTGCCAGCAGCCGCGAGGGCCCAGAGACCCAGTACTTC.

The chain links TRBV3-1 (or the pseudogene TRBV3-2) to TRBJ2-7; D is possibly TRBD2 (6 bases). V dropped 0 bases and J dropped 3 bases, with 15 bases sitting between them. Germline V gives CDR1 LGHDT, CDR2 YNNKEL (reference sequence). This CDR3 has 16 residues. CDR3 coding DNA: TGTGCCAGCAGCCAAGAAGGGCGCCTAGCGTTCTACGAGCAGTACTTC. Its protein is CASSQEGRLAFYEQYF.

The chain couples TRBV19 to TRBJ2-7, with 7 nucleotides matching TRBD1. V gave up 6 bases and J gave up 1 base; unmatched junction bases: 6. CDR3 size: 14 residues. CDR1 is LNHDA, CDR2 SQIVND, per germline (reference sequence). The CDR3 DNA sequence: TGTGCCAGTAGCCAGGGGGATGCGTCCTACGAGCAGTACTTC. Protein: CASSQGDASYEQYF.

This chain links TRBV28 with TRBJ2-5; 9 positions agree with TRBD1. This CDR3 is 14 amino acids long. Trimming took 4 bases from V and 5 from J; bases not matched to a gene: 5. From germline, CDR1 is MDHEN and CDR2 SYDVKM. The CDR3 protein is CASSSGQGPETQYF. CDR3 DNA: TGTGCCAGCAGTTCGGGACAGGGTCCGGAGACCCAGTACTTC.

The rearrangement joins TRBV2 to TRBJ1-2; TRBD1 is a possible D gene (5 bases). This CDR3 has 14 residues. The V and J ends lost 5 bases and 5 bases respectively, with 15 bases between them. Germline lookup yields CDR1 SNHLY and CDR2 FYNNEI. The CDR3 protein is CASSSGGRWYGYTF. The CDR3 nucleotides read TGTGCCAGCAGTTCGGGGGGGAGGTGGTATGGCTACACCTTC. Full variable domain (outside the CDR3, taken from reference TRBV2 and TRBJ1-2): EPEVTQTPSHQVTQMGQEVILRCVPISNHLYFYWYRQILGQKVEFLVSFYNNEISEKSEIFDDQFSVERPDGSNFTLKIRSTKLEDSAMYFCASSSGGRWYGYTFGSGTRLTVV.

V gene TRBV6-6 combines with J gene TRBJ1-3, with 8 positions matching TRBD1. CDR3 length equals 15 residues. Germline V gives CDR1 MNHNY, CDR2 SVGAGI (reference sequence). The V and J ends lost 2 bases and 4 bases, in that order; junction bases with no gene match: 4. In nucleotides, the CDR3 is TGTGCCAGCAGTTACGCACAGGGGGGGGGAAACACCATATATTTT. Translating it yields CASSYAQGGGNTIYF.